Listed below are T cell receptor beta chains from one sample, sequenced in a study of cytomegalovirus exposure and HLA in healthy donors. Assay used: immunoSEQ multiplex PCR; TCRdb lists only in-frame clones, some missing. The sample gives under 200,000 clones, approximately 75% of which show up once; roughly 2.1% is in the top ten. The sequenced sample consisted of PBMCs. These TCRs come from a man in his fifties in good health and CMV-seropositive. The CDR3 runs from the conserved cysteine through the conserved F or W. Fields, in order: J gene, V gene, CDR3 protein.

>TRBJ2-7|TRBV10-2
CASSVGVVSGEQYF
>TRBJ2-5|TRBV5-5
CASSLMSVETQYF
>TRBJ1-1|TRBV30
CAWDDYTEAFF
>TRBJ2-7|TRBV9
CASSVGQGAGEQYF
>TRBJ1-3|TRBV4-1
CASSQEYGNTIYF
>TRBJ2-2|TRBV18
CASSSGTGATGELFF
>TRBJ2-5|TRBV12-2
CASLRGQGIQETQYF
>TRBJ2-5|TRBV4-1
CASSQVPSGGGTQYF
>TRBJ2-1|TRBV4-1
CASSQWGGTYNEQFF
>TRBJ2-3|TRBV11-2
CASRRETDTQYF
>TRBJ2-7|TRBV6-5
CASCFAGQGYEQYF
>TRBJ2-1|TRBV18
CASSPPGPSGGATQFF
>TRBJ2-2|TRBV10-3
CASSSATGELFF
>TRBJ1-4|TRBV11-1
CASSPRVTATNEKLFF
>TRBJ2-1|TRBV2
CASSERGPSNEQFF
>TRBJ2-3|TRBV7-9
CASSSGPRLGVRGTDTQYF
>TRBJ2-7|TRBV10-3
CATGDNPYEQYF
>TRBJ2-5|TRBV7-3
CASSLGGGPQETQYF
>TRBJ1-5|TRBV7-2
CASSLVFRQGDQPQHF
>TRBJ2-2|TRBV27
CASSRGLASNTGELFF
>TRBJ2-2|TRBV11-3
CASSRFSGGTGELFF
>TRBJ1-4|TRBV30
CAWNTFRDRGRKLFF
>TRBJ2-7|TRBV29-1
CSVASQTGTITYEQYF
>TRBJ1-6|TRBV9
CASSVAQGFKSPLHF
>TRBJ1-5|TRBV18
CASSGQGAEQPQHF
>TRBJ2-3|TRBV30
CAWSMGVTDTQYF
>TRBJ2-7|TRBV9
CASRERQGDPYEQYF
>TRBJ1-1|TRBV6-5
CASSRIENTEAFF
>TRBJ1-5|TRBV4-2
CASSQDWGTGANQPQHF
>TRBJ2-5|TRBV4-3
CASSQGGGQTQYF
>TRBJ1-1|TRBV2
CASRAGEHTEAFF
>TRBJ1-2|TRBV27
CASSLSWGGDYGYTF
>TRBJ2-7|TRBV2
CASSQVRTGNEQYF
>TRBJ2-7|TRBV5-1
CASSLGQGIDEQYF
>TRBJ2-7|TRBV4-3
CASSQEAAHSYEQYF
>TRBJ2-2|TRBV27
CASSLGRGAGELFF
>TRBJ2-7|TRBV7-2
CASSLAGGQGATYEQYF
>TRBJ2-3|TRBV2
CASRPTVATDTQYF
>TRBJ2-7|TRBV11-2
CASSSTSYEQYF
>TRBJ1-1|TRBV27
CASSQGIEAFF
>TRBJ2-1|TRBV12-5
CASGWGGHQGDEQFF
>TRBJ2-3|TRBV7-2
CASSFGTSGGRGSTDTQYF
>TRBJ2-3|TRBV5-1
CASSLSGPGTSGTDTQYF
>TRBJ2-7|TRBV4-3
CASCLRTGGTYEQYF
>TRBJ1-2|TRBV25-1
CASRDRVDVGYTF
>TRBJ2-2|TRBV7-2
CASSLAASGAGTGELFF
>TRBJ2-5|TRBV6-5
CASSFTGTSRRETQYF
>TRBJ2-7|TRBV5-1
CASKLYGGGHEQYF
>TRBJ2-1|TRBV13
CASSSTGVSYNEQFF
>TRBJ2-1|TRBV15
CATSRDTGESEQFF
>TRBJ2-5|TRBV2
CASSEGGQETQYF
>TRBJ2-1|TRBV27
CASSQTGDIYNEQFF
>TRBJ1-2|TRBV6-4
CASRTGASFYGYTF
>TRBJ1-1|TRBV11-2
CASSLYQATEAFF
>TRBJ1-5|TRBV6-5
CASKRTSNQPQHF
>TRBJ1-2|TRBV30
CAWSGQSGAYGYTF
>TRBJ1-1|TRBV2
CASSRKRQPTEAFF
>TRBJ1-2|TRBV6-1
CASSVGGGFYGYTF
>TRBJ2-2|TRBV7-9
CASNRPQGRYTGELFF